These T cell receptor beta chains were read from a single sample in a study of technical replicates of blood from four donors. Data came from immunoSEQ multiplex PCR; TCRdb stores just in-frame clones and leaves some out. Of more than 90,000 clones in the sample, over 90% were seen once. The sequencing sample was made of T cells isolated from PBMCs. Every receptor here comes from a human donor in good health. The CDR3 runs from the conserved cysteine through the conserved F or W. Fields, in order: D gene, V gene, J gene, clone size, CDR3 protein, CDR3 DNA. D genes are given only for firm matches. A row's size may be missing; if present it is once, few, many or a size class.

NA	TRBV27	TRBJ2-6	NA	CASSFLSLDISGANVLTF	TGTGCCAGCAGTTTTTTATCCCTGGACATTTCTGGGGCCAACGTCCTGACTTTC
TRBD1	TRBV11-2	TRBJ1-1	NA	CASSERRKKDRVSTEAFF	TGTGCCAGCAGCGAACGACGGAAGAAGGACAGGGTGAGCACTGAAGCTTTCTTT
NA	TRBV10-3	TRBJ1-4	NA	CAISDSATNEKLFF	TGTGCCATCAGCGACAGTGCAACTAATGAAAAACTGTTTTTT
TRBD2	TRBV2	TRBJ2-2	NA	CASSRTSGTTGELFF	TGTGCCAGCTCGAGGACTAGCGGGACCACCGGGGAGCTGTTTTTT
TRBD2	TRBV7-9	TRBJ2-1	once	CASGLSSGGAGFVYEQFF	TGTGCCAGCGGTTTGTCTAGCGGGGGGGCGGGGTTCGTCTATGAGCAGTTCTTC
TRBD2	TRBV27	TRBJ2-1	NA	CASSFGTSVGNEQFF	TGTGCCAGCAGTTTCGGGACTAGCGTTGGCAATGAGCAGTTCTTC
NA	TRBV19	TRBJ1-2	NA	CASSIWGVLGYTF	TGTGCCAGTAGTATTTGGGGCGTGCTTGGCTACACCTTC
NA	TRBV5-6	TRBJ2-1	NA	CASSLESREQFF	TGTGCCAGCAGCTTGGAGAGTCGAGAGCAGTTCTTC
NA	TRBV6-5	TRBJ1-1	NA	CASSYDQGRNTEAFF	TGTGCCAGCAGTTACGATCAGGGTCGGAACACTGAAGCTTTCTTT
NA	TRBV6-5	TRBJ1-5	NA	CASSYSGGNQPQHF	TGTGCCAGCAGTTACTCGGGCGGCAATCAGCCCCAGCATTTT
TRBD1	TRBV6-6	TRBJ2-7	NA	CASSSGQASSYEQYF	TGTGCCAGCAGTTCGGGACAGGCTTCGTCCTACGAGCAGTACTTC
NA	TRBV19	TRBJ1-1	NA	CASNRQFGYTEAFF	TGTGCCAGTAACCGACAGTTTGGGTACACTGAAGCTTTCTTT
TRBD2	TRBV9	TRBJ2-1	NA	CASSSRTSGSNEQFF	TGTGCCAGCAGCTCCCGGACTAGCGGGAGCAATGAGCAGTTCTTC
NA	TRBV25-1	TRBJ1-3	NA	CASSPFGGVSGNTIYF	TGTGCCAGCAGTCCTTTCGGGGGAGTCTCTGGAAACACCATATATTTT
TRBD1	TRBV18	TRBJ1-6	NA	CASSPYRDRDNSPLHF	TGTGCCAGCTCACCTTACCGGGACAGGGATAATTCACCCCTCCACTTT
TRBD1	TRBV6-1	TRBJ2-7	NA	CASSENLGGMSSYEQYF	TGTGCCAGCAGTGAAAACCTAGGGGGCATGAGCTCCTACGAGCAGTACTTC
TRBD1	TRBV10-3	TRBJ2-3	NA	CAISEQTGTRTDTQYF	TGTGCCATCAGTGAGCAGACAGGGACACGCACAGATACGCAGTATTTT
NA	TRBV18	TRBJ1-1	NA	CASSPRLTGEAFF	TGTGCCAGCTCACCACGGTTAACCGGGGAAGCTTTCTTT
TRBD2	TRBV19	TRBJ2-1	NA	CASTASGITEQFF	TGTGCCAGTACGGCTAGCGGGATCACTGAGCAGTTCTTC
NA	TRBV7-9	TRBJ1-1	NA	CASSDSLGEAFF	TGTGCCAGCAGCGATTCCTTGGGCGAAGCTTTCTTT
TRBD2	TRBV15	TRBJ2-1	NA	CATSRAGTSILDEQFF	TGTGCCACCAGCAGAGCTGGGACTAGTATTTTGGATGAGCAGTTCTTC
NA	TRBV14	TRBJ2-7	NA	CASSQAGASYEQYF	TGTGCCAGCAGCCAAGCAGGGGCCTCCTACGAGCAGTACTTC
NA	TRBV6-1	TRBJ1-5	NA	CASSDWGASNQPQHF	TGTGCCAGCAGTGACTGGGGCGCGAGCAATCAGCCCCAGCATTTT
TRBD1	TRBV6-1	TRBJ2-1	NA	CASGHRRQGNNEQFF	TGTGCCAGCGGACATCGGAGACAGGGAAACAATGAGCAGTTCTTC
TRBD2	TRBV27	TRBJ2-7	NA	CASSPRGGGDEQYF	TGTGCCAGCAGTCCCCGGGGGGGCGGGGACGAGCAGTACTTC
NA	TRBV29-1	TRBJ1-5	NA	CSVEDQRIQHF	TGCAGCGTTGAAGATCAGCGTATCCAGCATTTT
NA	TRBV9	TRBJ1-1	NA	CASSDLGGRAFF	TGTGCCAGCAGCGATTTGGGAGGGCGGGCTTTCTTT
NA	TRBV7-9	TRBJ1-3	once	CASSLGGNYGNTIYF	TGTGCCAGCAGCTTAGGAGGGAACTATGGAAACACCATATATTTT
NA	TRBV6-5	TRBJ2-3	NA	CASTGPGTDTQYF	TGTGCCAGCACCGGTCCGGGCACAGATACGCAGTATTTT
NA	TRBV9	TRBJ2-3	NA	CASSVDGDTDTQYF	TGTGCCAGCAGCGTAGACGGGGATACAGATACGCAGTATTTT
NA	TRBV19	TRBJ1-1	NA	CASRSGHEAFF	TGTGCCAGTAGGTCCGGACATGAAGCTTTCTTT
NA	TRBV30	TRBJ1-1	NA	CAWISGTGNTEAFF	TGTGCCTGGATCTCCGGGACTGGGAACACTGAAGCTTTCTTT
TRBD1	TRBV7-9	TRBJ2-7	NA	CASSSRTGGFESSYEQYF	TGTGCCAGCAGCTCCAGGACAGGGGGCTTCGAGAGCTCCTACGAGCAGTACTTC
TRBD1	TRBV5-4	TRBJ2-1	NA	CASNLARTGRVSYNEQFF	TGTGCCAGCAACTTGGCTAGGACAGGGCGAGTCTCCTACAATGAGCAGTTCTTC
NA	TRBV7-9	TRBJ2-4	NA	CASGISGETKNIQYF	TGTGCCAGCGGAATTTCAGGGGAAACCAAAAACATTCAGTACTTC
NA	TRBV29-1	TRBJ2-1	NA	CSVDRVRRDFNEQFF	TGCAGCGTTGATAGAGTGCGGCGGGACTTCAATGAGCAGTTCTTC
NA	TRBV9	TRBJ2-3	NA	CASSEALSGGREKSTQYF	TGTGCCAGCAGCGAGGCCCTCAGTGGGGGGCGGGAGAAGTCAACGCAGTATTTT
NA	TRBV9	TRBJ1-4	NA	CASSVGQGNEKLFF	TGTGCCAGCAGCGTAGGGCAGGGGAATGAAAAACTGTTTTTT
TRBD1	TRBV11-3	TRBJ1-2	NA	CASSLGTGTTYGYTF	TGTGCCAGCAGCTTAGGGACAGGGACGACCTATGGCTACACCTTC
TRBD1	TRBV5-4	TRBJ1-1	NA	CASSDPTGATEAFF	TGTGCCAGCAGCGACCCGACAGGGGCAACTGAAGCTTTCTTT
NA	TRBV4-1	TRBJ2-2	NA	CASSLQGNTGELFF	TGCGCCAGCAGCCTTCAGGGGAACACCGGGGAGCTGTTTTTT
NA	TRBV9	TRBJ2-1	NA	CASSAAEVVSYNEQFF	TGTGCCAGCAGCGCCGCCGAGGTGGTCTCCTACAATGAGCAGTTCTTC
TRBD2	TRBV7-2	TRBJ2-3	NA	CASSLASGGTDTQYF	TGTGCCAGCAGCTTAGCTAGCGGGGGCACAGATACGCAGTATTTT
NA	TRBV5-4	TRBJ2-3	NA	CASSLSGGSDTQYF	TGTGCCAGCAGCTTGTCGGGGGGCTCAGATACGCAGTATTTT
NA	TRBV19	TRBJ2-3	NA	CASSIVPGDFDTQYF	TGTGCCAGTAGTATAGTGCCGGGGGACTTTGATACGCAGTATTTT
NA	TRBV27	TRBJ1-5	NA	CASSLEGRYQPQHF	TGTGCCAGCAGTTTGGAGGGAAGGTATCAGCCCCAGCATTTT
NA	TRBV7-9	TRBJ2-6	NA	CASSLSPSVAGANVLTF	TGTGCCAGCAGCTTAAGCCCCTCGGTAGCTGGGGCCAACGTCCTGACTTTC
TRBD1	TRBV5-1	TRBJ2-7	NA	CASSQGQGAKEQYF	TGCGCCAGCAGCCAGGGACAGGGGGCGAAAGAGCAGTACTTC
NA	TRBV10-2	TRBJ1-1	NA	CASSESGLGGPEAFF	TGCGCCAGCAGTGAGTCGGGGTTAGGGGGACCTGAAGCTTTCTTT
TRBD1	TRBV30	TRBJ1-1	NA	CAWSGQGATEAFF	TGTGCCTGGAGCGGACAGGGGGCCACTGAAGCTTTCTTT
TRBD1	TRBV9	TRBJ2-3	NA	CASSVGTGGSDTQYF	TGTGCCAGCAGCGTGGGGACAGGGGGGTCAGATACGCAGTATTTT
NA	TRBV12-5	TRBJ2-1	NA	CASGLAAGAAFF	TGTGCTAGTGGTTTGGCGGCGGGGGCAGCTTTCTTC
NA	TRBV6-5	TRBJ1-1	NA	CASSTGTEAFF	TGTGCCAGCAGCACCGGCACTGAAGCTTTCTTT
TRBD1	TRBV11-2	TRBJ2-1	NA	CASSSAGTGDNEQFF	TGTGCCAGCAGCTCAGCCGGGACAGGGGACAATGAGCAGTTCTTC
NA	TRBV27	TRBJ1-5	NA	CASSLKPLGFGVGNQPQHF	TGTGCCAGCAGTTTAAAACCTTTGGGGTTCGGGGTGGGGAATCAGCCCCAGCATTTT
NA	TRBV5-1	TRBJ2-7	NA	CASMGVGTYEQYF	TGCGCCAGCATGGGAGTAGGGACCTACGAGCAGTACTTC
NA	TRBV10-3	TRBJ1-2	NA	CAISPQGPYGYTF	TGTGCCATCAGTCCACAGGGTCCCTATGGCTACACCTTC